These 30 T cell receptor beta chains originate from one sample sequenced in a study of memory CD4+ T cells and cytomegalovirus serostatus. Single viable CD3+CD4+CD8-CD45RO+ cells were sorted as the memory CD4+ T cells. Here immunoSEQ multiplex PCR was the method, and the copy in TCRdb shows in-frame clones only, minus some. The sample has about 73,000 clones, around four fifths seen once. Sequenced input: memory CD4+ T cells from blood. These receptors all come from an adult in good health and CMV-seropositive.

The chain uses TRBV30 and TRBJ1-2; no clear D. This CDR3 has 14 residues. Trimming pared 0 bases from V and 5 bases from J, leaving 13 bases between. Germline-derived CDR1 and CDR2 are GTSNPN and SVGIG (reference sequence). The CDR3 DNA is TGTGCCTGGAGTGTGTCGGACGCTTATTATGGCTACACCTTC. Its translation is CAWSVSDAYYGYTF. Full variable domain (rest looked up from reference TRBV30 and TRBJ1-2): SQTIHQWPATLVQPVGSPLSLECTVEGTSNPNLYWYRQAAGRGLQLLFYSVGIGQISSEVPQNLSASRPQDRQFILSSKKLLLSDSGFYLCAWSVSDAYYGYTFGSGTRLTVV.

The rearrangement uses TRBV9 and TRBJ2-7, with D unresolved. The CDR3 has 14 amino acids. Germline V gives CDR1 SGDLS, CDR2 YYNGEE. The ends were cut back, 5 bases at V and 2 bases at J, with 14 bases in the middle. The CDR3 DNA is TGTGCCAGCAGGCAACGGGCCGGAACCTACGAGCAGTACTTC. Translated, it gives CASRQRAGTYEQYF.

V and J are TRBV11-2 and TRBJ1-3, with D possibly being TRBD1 (5 bases). Trimming pared 1 base from V and 1 base from J, leaving 5 bases between. This CDR3 contains 14 residues. CDR1 and CDR2 from the germline V gene are SGHAT and FQNNGV. The CDR3 region has the DNA TGTGCCAGCAGCTTAGGGGGGTCTGGAAACACCATATATTTT. Protein product: CASSLGGSGNTIYF.

V usage is TRBV11-2 and J usage is TRBJ2-1; 10 bases are shared with TRBD2. CDR1 SGHAT and CDR2 FQNNGV come from the germline V gene. The CDR3 has 15 amino acids. With V trimmed by 5 bases and J by 2 bases, 3 bases remained unmatched. CDR3 nucleotide sequence: TGTGCCAGCAGCCCTCTAGCGGGAGCCTACAATGAGCAGTTCTTC. Protein: CASSPLAGAYNEQFF.

This clone was counted once. The rearrangement links TRBV5-6 to TRBJ1-4, with a weak D call TRBD1 (5 bases). V shed 4 bases and J shed 0 bases, with 13 bases lying between them. This CDR3 contains 16 residues. CDR1 and CDR2 from the germline V gene are SGHDT and YYEEEE. The CDR3 DNA reads as TGTGCCAGCAGCCTCGGGACTCCGGCAACTAATGAAAAACTGTTTTTT. It specifies CASSLGTPATNEKLFF.

The chain joins TRBV27 to TRBJ1-1; 7 bases align to TRBD1. The CDR3 covers 15 residues. The germline CDR1 and CDR2 sequences are MNHEY and SMNVEV (reference sequence). With V trimmed by 2 bases and J by 4 bases, 7 bases remained unmatched. The CDR3 protein is CASSLPTGPSTEAFF. The CDR3 bases are TGTGCCAGCAGTTTACCGACAGGGCCCAGCACTGAAGCTTTCTTT.

The V and J genes are TRBV28 and TRBJ1-6, with 9 bases that match TRBD1. V shed 4 bases, J shed 9 bases, and the junction held 10 bases outside the gene matches. Germline V gene data show CDR1 as MDHEN and CDR2 as SYDVKM. The CDR3 has 16 amino acids. The CDR3 loop is CASSSPYRGQGSPLHF. CDR3 nucleotide sequence: TGTGCCAGCAGTTCGCCCTACAGGGGGCAGGGTTCACCCCTCCACTTT.

The gene calls are TRBV30 and TRBJ2-5, with D hard to call. Looked up from germline, CDR1 is GTSNPN and CDR2 is SVGIG (reference sequence). This CDR3 spans 13 amino acids. Trimming left V 2 bases short and J 1 base short, with 8 bases between. In DNA form, the CDR3 reads TGTGCCTGGAGTTGGTCAAGCCAAGAGACCCAGTACTTC. Its translation is CAWSWSSQETQYF.

The chain recombines TRBV7-2 with TRBJ1-5, with D perhaps TRBD1 (6 bases). The CDR3 covers 16 residues. Per the germline V gene, CDR1 is SGHTA and CDR2 is FQGNSA. Trimming cost V 3 bases and J 0 bases, with 12 bases left between them. The CDR3 DNA is TGTGCCAGCAGCTTGCGAGGGGACAATAGCAATCAGCCCCAGCATTTT. Translating gives CASSLRGDNSNQPQHF.

This chain connects TRBV4-3 to TRBJ2-3; no firm D call. Germline loops: CDR1 LGHNA, CDR2 YSLEER. This CDR3 is 14 amino acids long. The ends were cut back, 1 base at V and 0 bases at J, with 5 bases in the middle. CDR3 sequence: CASSQVGSTDTQYF. CDR3 DNA sequence: TGCGCCAGCAGCCAAGTTGGGAGCACAGATACGCAGTATTTT.

The chain has TRBV6-1 and TRBJ1-5, with D uncertain. Per the germline V gene, CDR1 is MNHNS and CDR2 is SASEGT. This CDR3 has 17 amino acids. V lost 4 bases, J lost 1 base, and 17 bases lay in between. The CDR3, as DNA: TGTGCCAGCAGTGCCCCAGGTTGGGTGTCCAGCAATCAGCCCCAGCATTTT. Residues: CASSAPGWVSSNQPQHF.

This clone was observed a handful of times. V usage is TRBV28 and J usage is TRBJ2-5; D remains unclear. Deletions cut 6 bases from V and 4 bases from J, with 12 bases between. Germline loops: CDR1 MDHEN, CDR2 SYDVKM. The CDR3 is 13 amino acids. For the CDR3, the DNA is TGTGCCAGCAGAAATGGATATGGAGAGACCCAGTACTTC. Translating it yields CASRNGYGETQYF.

The gene calls are TRBV7-2 and TRBJ1-1; D possibly corresponds to TRBD1 (5 bases). Germline V gene lookup returns CDR1 SGHTA and CDR2 FQGNSA. This CDR3 is 14 amino acids long. Trimming took off 5 bases at V and 0 bases at J, with 10 bases between the two ends. CDR3 sequence (DNA): TGTGCCAGCAGCCCGATGGGGCTGAACACTGAAGCTTTCTTT. Protein sequence: CASSPMGLNTEAFF.

The chain joins TRBV5-1 to TRBJ1-4; 8 nucleotides match TRBD1. Germline values: CDR1 SGHRS, CDR2 YFSETQ. Unmatched junction bases numbered 14, after V lost 2 bases and J lost 8 bases. The CDR3 contains 17 residues. DNA for the CDR3: TGCGCCAGCAGCTTATCGGGGGTTCGGACAGGGAGCGAAAAACTGTTTTTT. Protein: CASSLSGVRTGSEKLFF.

The chain carries TRBV2 and TRBJ1-1; TRBD1 is a possible D gene (5 bases). V was trimmed by 8 bases and J by 0 bases, leaving 10 bases between them. The germline gives CDR1 SNHLY, CDR2 FYNNEI. This CDR3 has 13 amino acids. CDR3 in amino acids: CASLWGMNTEAFF. The CDR3 DNA is TGTGCCAGCTTGTGGGGGATGAACACTGAAGCTTTCTTT.

The chain links TRBV6-5 to TRBJ1-1; D not certain. Germline V gives CDR1 MNHEY, CDR2 SVGAGI. V dropped 4 bases and J dropped 5 bases, with 8 bases sitting between them. The CDR3 runs 12 residues. The CDR3 region is CASSFRGTEAFF. DNA of the CDR3: TGTGCCAGCAGTTTTCGGGGAACTGAAGCTTTCTTT.

The CDR3 loop is CAISESIGQGNTEAFF. The CDR3 coding sequence is TGTGCCATCAGTGAGTCTATTGGACAGGGCAACACTGAAGCTTTCTTT. The gene calls are TRBV10-3 and TRBJ1-1, with 8 bases lining up with TRBD1. The V segment lost 0 bases and the J segment 2 bases; nucleotides outside the gene matches: 5. This CDR3 spans 16 amino acids. CDR1 ENHRY and CDR2 SYGVKD come from the germline V gene.

The J gene is TRBJ1-6, the V gene TRBV5-1; no clear D gene. V shed 7 bases and J shed 9 bases, with 17 bases lying between them. This CDR3 spans 14 amino acids. CDR1 is SGHRS, CDR2 YFSETQ, per germline. Here the CDR3 reads CASRRAESGSPLHF. The CDR3 DNA reads as TGCGCCAGCCGGAGAGCAGAAAGCGGTTCACCCCTCCACTTT.

The rearrangement links TRBV6-4 to TRBJ2-2, with D unclear. V dropped 2 bases and J dropped 3 bases, with 4 bases sitting between them. CDR3 size: 13 residues. The V gene's germline CDR1 is MRHNA and CDR2 SNTAGT. CDR3 in DNA: TGTGCCAGCAGTGACAGGGACACCGGGGAGCTGTTTTTT. It codes for CASSDRDTGELFF.

This chain links TRBV10-3 with TRBJ2-1; TRBD2 is a possible D gene (5 bases). The CDR3 spans 11 residues. Germline V lookup: CDR1 ENHRY, CDR2 SYGVKD. With 6 bases removed from V and 10 bases from J, the gap between germline ends came to 10 bases. CDR3 sequence reads: CAISDTGEQFF. For the CDR3, the DNA is TGTGCCATCAGCGATACGGGGGAGCAGTTCTTC.

The V call is TRBV30, the J call TRBJ1-2; no clear D. V was cut by 2 bases and J by 4 bases, with 5 bases left in between. CDR3 length: 11 amino acids. Germline loops: CDR1 GTSNPN, CDR2 SVGIG (reference sequence). The CDR3 sequence is CAWSFGYGYTF. In DNA, the CDR3 is TGTGCCTGGAGTTTCGGCTATGGCTACACCTTC.

The rearrangement links TRBV30 to TRBJ2-7, with 7 positions matching TRBD1. The CDR3 covers 12 residues. CDR1 is GTSNPN and CDR2 is SVGIG in the germline V gene (reference sequence). V lost 4 bases to trimming and J lost 7 bases; unmatched junction nucleotides: 7. The CDR3 loop reads CAWMRGQPEQYF. DNA of the CDR3: TGTGCCTGGATGAGGGGACAGCCAGAGCAGTACTTC. The full variable domain, rest sourced from reference TRBV30 and TRBJ2-7, is SQTIHQWPATLVQPVGSPLSLECTVEGTSNPNLYWYRQAAGRGLQLLFYSVGIGQISSEVPQNLSASRPQDRQFILSSKKLLLSDSGFYLCAWMRGQPEQYFGPGTRLTVT.

This clone was seen once. This chain joins TRBV6-5 and TRBJ1-5; D possibly corresponds to TRBD1 (5 bases). In germline, CDR1 is MNHEY, CDR2 SVGAGI. The CDR3 runs 14 residues. V dropped 2 bases and J dropped 7 bases, with 12 bases sitting between them. Here the CDR3 DNA reads TGTGCCAGCAGTTACAGCAGGGTACGGCAGCCCCAGCATTTT. It yields the protein CASSYSRVRQPQHF.

The chain is built from TRBV18 and TRBJ1-4, with TRBD1 as a possible D gene (6 bases). Trimming shortened V by 5 bases and J by 5 bases, and 18 bases separated the two germline ends. CDR1 is KGHSH and CDR2 is LQKENI in the germline V gene. There are 16 residues in the CDR3. CDR3 nucleotides: TGTGCCAGCTCATCGGGGGCCCGGGATTGGAATGAAAAACTGTTTTTT. Protein sequence: CASSSGARDWNEKLFF.

The chain links TRBV30 to TRBJ1-5; D not certain. Trimming left V 0 bases short and J 1 base short, with 13 bases between. Germline loops: CDR1 GTSNPN, CDR2 SVGIG (reference sequence). The CDR3 sequence is 16 residues long. This CDR3 reads CAWSVGVYRSNQPQHF. DNA of the CDR3: TGTGCCTGGAGTGTGGGTGTCTACCGAAGCAATCAGCCCCAGCATTTT.

This clone showed up just a few times. The chain carries TRBV5-1 and TRBJ1-1; D remains unclear. Between the trimmed V and J ends, which lost 4 bases and 0 bases, there was a span of 7 bases. The CDR3 runs to 13 residues. CDR1 and CDR2 from the germline V gene are SGHRS and YFSETQ. In nucleotides, the CDR3 is TGCGCCAGCAGCGAGCACATGAACACTGAAGCTTTCTTT. It codes for CASSEHMNTEAFF.

The chain recombines TRBV5-4 with TRBJ1-4, with 10 bases fitting TRBD1. The ends lost 3 bases at V and 6 bases at J; junction bases unmatched: 8. CDR3 size: 16 residues. Germline V lookup: CDR1 SGHNT, CDR2 YYREEE (reference sequence). The DNA for the CDR3 is TGTGCCAGCAGCTCGACAGGGGGCGGCCCCCATGAAAAACTGTTTTTT. It translates to CASSSTGGGPHEKLFF.

The V call is TRBV7-9, the J call TRBJ2-3; a weak D match, TRBD2 (6 bases). Germline V gene data show CDR1 as SEHNR and CDR2 as FQNEAQ (reference sequence). V shed 3 bases and J shed 6 bases, with 13 bases lying between them. The CDR3 length is 14 residues. The CDR3 coding sequence is TGTGCCAGCAGCTTCGGGGGTCCTTCGGATACGCAGTATTTT. Its protein is CASSFGGPSDTQYF. Together with reference TRBV7-9 and TRBJ2-3, the CDR3 gives the full variable domain: DTGVSQNPRHKITKRGQNVTFRCDPISEHNRLYWYRQTLGQGPEFLTYFQNEAQLEKSRLLSDRFSAERPKGSFSTLEIQRTEQGDSAMYLCASSFGGPSDTQYFGPGTRLTVL.

This clone was recorded once. Just one base apart from a much larger clone, this may be a read error. This CDR3 is also generated by other DNA sequences in the sample. The chain links TRBV2 to TRBJ2-6; no firm D call. The germline V and J ends were trimmed by 3 bases and 1 base, with 4 bases remaining between them. The CDR3 spans 14 residues. From germline, CDR1 is SNHLY and CDR2 FYNNEI. The CDR3 DNA sequence: TGTGCCAGCAGTGACTATTCTGGGGCCAACGTCCTGACTTTC. Amino acid sequence: CASSDYSGANVLTF. The full variable domain, its missing parts supplied by reference TRBV2 and TRBJ2-6, is EPEVTQTPSHQVTQMGQEVILRCVPISNHLYFYWYRQILGQKVEFLVSFYNNEISEKSEIFDDQFSVERPDGSNFTLKIRSTKLEDSAMYFCASSDYSGANVLTFGAGSRLTVL.

CDR3 bases: TGTGCCAGCAGTTCCCCCAGGTCCCAATCCTACGAGCAGTACGTC. Translating it yields CASSSPRSQSYEQYV. This chain connects TRBV6-7 to TRBJ2-7; unclear D gene. TRBV6-7 is classed as an ORF, of uncertain function. This CDR3 is 15 amino acids long. V was shortened by 4 bases and J by 1 base, with 14 bases between the two germline ends.